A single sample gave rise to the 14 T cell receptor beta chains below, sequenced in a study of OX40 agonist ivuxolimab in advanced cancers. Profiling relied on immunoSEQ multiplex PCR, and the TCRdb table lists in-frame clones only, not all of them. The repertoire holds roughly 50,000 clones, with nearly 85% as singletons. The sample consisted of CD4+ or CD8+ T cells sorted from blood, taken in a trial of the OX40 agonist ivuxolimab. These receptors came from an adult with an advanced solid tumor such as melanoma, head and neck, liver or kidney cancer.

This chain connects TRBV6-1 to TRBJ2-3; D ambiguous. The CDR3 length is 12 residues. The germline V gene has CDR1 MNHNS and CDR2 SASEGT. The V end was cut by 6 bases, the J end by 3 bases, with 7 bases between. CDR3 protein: CASRKVTDTQYF. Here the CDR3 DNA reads TGTGCCAGCAGGAAGGTGACAGATACGCAGTATTTT.

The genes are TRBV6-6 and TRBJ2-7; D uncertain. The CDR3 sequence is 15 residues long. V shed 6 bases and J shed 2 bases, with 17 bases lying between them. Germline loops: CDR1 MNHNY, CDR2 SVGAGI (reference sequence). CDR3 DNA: TGTGCCAGCAGCAACCCGAAGATGGGAACCTACGAGCAGTACTTC. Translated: CASSNPKMGTYEQYF.

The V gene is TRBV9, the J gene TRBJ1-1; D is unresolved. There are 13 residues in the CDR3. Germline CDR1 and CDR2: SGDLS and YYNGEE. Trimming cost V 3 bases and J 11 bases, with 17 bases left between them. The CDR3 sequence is CASSAHGVGEAFF. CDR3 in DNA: TGTGCCAGCAGCGCCCACGGGGTTGGGGAGGCTTTCTTT.

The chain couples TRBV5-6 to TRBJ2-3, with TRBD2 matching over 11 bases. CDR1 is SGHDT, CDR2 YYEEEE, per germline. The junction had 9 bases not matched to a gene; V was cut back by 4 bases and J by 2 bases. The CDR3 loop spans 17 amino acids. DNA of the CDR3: TGTGCCAGCAGCATAAGGCTAGCGGGGGGCCCCACAGATACGCAGTATTTT. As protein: CASSIRLAGGPTDTQYF.

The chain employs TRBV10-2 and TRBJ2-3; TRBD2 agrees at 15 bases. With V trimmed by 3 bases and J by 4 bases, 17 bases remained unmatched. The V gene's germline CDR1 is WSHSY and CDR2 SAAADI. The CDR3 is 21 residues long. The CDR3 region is CASSDPTDRTSGGAVADTQYF. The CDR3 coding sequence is TGCGCCAGCAGTGACCCCACCGACAGGACTAGCGGGGGGGCCGTGGCAGATACGCAGTATTTT.

CDR3 DNA: TGTGCCAGCAGTTTCGCCAGGGGCTACGAGCAGTACTTC. Encoded protein: CASSFARGYEQYF. V gene TRBV27 combines with J gene TRBJ2-7; D might be TRBD1 (6 bases). CDR1 and CDR2 (germline): MNHEY, SMNVEV (reference sequence). CDR3 length: 13 amino acids. V was trimmed by 3 bases and J by 3 bases, leaving 9 bases between them.

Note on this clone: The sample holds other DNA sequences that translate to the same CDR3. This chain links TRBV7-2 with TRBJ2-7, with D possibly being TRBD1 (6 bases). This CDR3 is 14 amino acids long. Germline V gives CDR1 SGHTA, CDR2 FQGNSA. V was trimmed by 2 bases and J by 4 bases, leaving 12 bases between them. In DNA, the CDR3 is TGTGCCAGCAGCTTACGGGACACCCTATACGAGCAGTACTTC. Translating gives CASSLRDTLYEQYF.

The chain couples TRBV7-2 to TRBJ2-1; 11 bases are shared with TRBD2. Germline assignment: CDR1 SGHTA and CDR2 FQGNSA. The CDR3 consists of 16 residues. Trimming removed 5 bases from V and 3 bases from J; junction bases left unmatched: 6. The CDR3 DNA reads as TGTGCCAGCAGCCAGGTAGCGGGGGGGGACTACAATGAGCAGTTCTTC. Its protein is CASSQVAGGDYNEQFF.

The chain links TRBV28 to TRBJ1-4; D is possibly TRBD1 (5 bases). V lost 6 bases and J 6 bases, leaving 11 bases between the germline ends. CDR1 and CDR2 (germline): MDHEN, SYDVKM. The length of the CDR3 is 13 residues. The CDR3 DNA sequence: TGTGCCAGCAGGGGGGGGAAGGATGAAAAACTGTTTTTT. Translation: CASRGGKDEKLFF. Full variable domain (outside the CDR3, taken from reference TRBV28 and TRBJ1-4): DVKVTQSSRYLVKRTGEKVFLECVQDMDHENMFWYRQDPGLGLRLIYFSYDVKMKEKGDIPEGYSVSREKKERFSLILESASTNQTSMYLCASRGGKDEKLFFGSGTQLSVL.

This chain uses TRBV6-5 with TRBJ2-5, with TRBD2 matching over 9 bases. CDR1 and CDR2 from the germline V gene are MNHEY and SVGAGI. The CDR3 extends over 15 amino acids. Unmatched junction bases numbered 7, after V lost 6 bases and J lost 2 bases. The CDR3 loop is CASRYRLADQETQYF. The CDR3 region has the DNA TGTGCCAGCAGATACCGACTAGCGGATCAAGAGACCCAGTACTTC.

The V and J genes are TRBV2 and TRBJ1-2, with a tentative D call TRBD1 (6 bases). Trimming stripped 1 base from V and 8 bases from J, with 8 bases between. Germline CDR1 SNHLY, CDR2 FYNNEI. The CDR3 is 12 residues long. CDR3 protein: CASSEERGGYTF. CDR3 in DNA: TGTGCCAGCAGTGAAGAGAGGGGGGGCTACACCTTC.

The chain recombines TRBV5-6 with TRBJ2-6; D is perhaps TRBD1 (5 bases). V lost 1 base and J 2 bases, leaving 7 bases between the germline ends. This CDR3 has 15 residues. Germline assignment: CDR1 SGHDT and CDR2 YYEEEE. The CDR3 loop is CASSLYRPGANVLTF. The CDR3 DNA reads TGTGCCAGCAGCTTGTACAGGCCTGGGGCCAACGTCCTGACTTTC.

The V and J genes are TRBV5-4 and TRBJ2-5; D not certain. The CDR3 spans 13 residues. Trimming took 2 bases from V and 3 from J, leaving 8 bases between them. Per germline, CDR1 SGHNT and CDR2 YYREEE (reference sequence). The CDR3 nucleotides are TGTGCCAGCAGCTTTTATGGGGAAGAGACCCAGTACTTC. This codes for CASSFYGEETQYF.

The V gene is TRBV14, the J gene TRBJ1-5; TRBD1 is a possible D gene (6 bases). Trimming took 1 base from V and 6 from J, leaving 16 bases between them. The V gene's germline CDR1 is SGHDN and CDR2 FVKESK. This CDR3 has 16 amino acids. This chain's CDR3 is CASSQARDTGCQPQHF. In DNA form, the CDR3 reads TGTGCCAGCAGCCAAGCTCGGGACACGGGATGTCAGCCCCAGCATTTT.